Following are 31 T cell receptor beta chains from one sample sequenced in a study of blood T cells in healthy people across ages (dated by TCRdb to between 2014 and 2016). Preparation of the library involved 5' RACE. The second PCR ran for about 6 to 12 cycles and used a J-beta primer mix along with a sample-barcoded 5' primer. TCRdb ran its own pipeline on the public reads, namely fastp trimming at Q25 and MiXCR clone calling, and kept in-frame beta chains. Entries that share a CDR3 protein sequence are merged under the most common genes and DNA. The sample table shows approximately 2,000,000 distinct CDR3 sequences, and about two fifths are seen once. The top ten hold roughly 23% of the sample. The sequenced sample consisted of blood. These receptors all come from a human donor in good health.

The gene calls are TRBV7-9 and TRBJ1-6; no reliable D call. V lost 0 bases and J lost 6, with 12 bases in between. Germline loops: CDR1 SEHNR, CDR2 FQNEAQ (reference sequence). The CDR3 loop spans 16 amino acids. The CDR3 loop reads CASSLALAAANSPLHF. CDR3 coding DNA: TGTGCCAGCAGCTTAGCGTTGGCAGCAGCTAATTCACCCCTCCACTTT.

V usage is TRBV7-9 and J usage is TRBJ1-4; a possible D gene is TRBD1 (5 bases). CDR1 is SEHNR, CDR2 FQNEAQ, per germline (reference sequence). The CDR3 is 12 amino acids. V shed 8 bases and J shed 7 bases, with 11 bases lying between them. For the CDR3, the DNA is TGTGCCAGCCAGGGACCCCTTGAAAAACTGTTTTTT. This translates into CASQGPLEKLFF.

This clonotype has only a few counts. The rearrangement uses TRBV7-2 and TRBJ2-2; no firm D call. CDR1 is SGHTA and CDR2 is FQGNSA in the germline V gene. The ends were cut back, 5 bases at V and 0 bases at J, with 13 bases in the middle. The CDR3 loop spans 16 amino acids. The DNA for the CDR3 is TGTGCCAGCAGCCCCCTAACCATGACGAACACCGGGGAGCTGTTTTTT. Translating it yields CASSPLTMTNTGELFF.

The chain combines TRBV20-1 with TRBJ1-5; D unclear. Trimming stripped 5 bases from V and 6 bases from J, with 14 bases between. Per germline, CDR1 DFQATT and CDR2 SNEGSKA (reference sequence). This CDR3 region has 13 residues. In DNA, the CDR3 is TGCAGTGCTCCCTGGGAGGGTGGTCAGCCCCAGCATTTT. It translates to CSAPWEGGQPQHF.

This clonotype has at least ten counts. The J gene is TRBJ2-7, the V gene TRBV7-2; 11 bases match TRBD2. Germline V lookup: CDR1 SGHTA, CDR2 FQGNSA. There are 15 residues in the CDR3. V dropped 6 bases and J dropped 1; count of bases not matched to a gene: 5. CDR3 amino acids: CASSLAGGRSYEQYF. The DNA for the CDR3 is TGTGCCAGCAGTCTAGCGGGGGGCCGATCCTACGAGCAGTACTTC. Combining the CDR3 with reference TRBV7-2 and TRBJ2-7 gives the whole variable domain GAGVSQSPSNKVTEKGKDVELRCDPISGHTALYWYRQSLGQGLEFLIYFQGNSAPDKSGLPSDRFSAERTGGSVSTLTIQRTQQEDSAVYLCASSLAGGRSYEQYFGPGTRLTVT.

In regard to this clonotype: A junction end diverges from the germline sequence, so it may reflect a read error. This chain links TRBV9 with TRBJ1-2, with no clear D. The CDR3 covers 16 residues. Germline CDR1 is SGDLS and CDR2 is YYNGEE. The CDR3 DNA reads as TGTACCAGCAGCTCCAGCCGGGAGGGCACTAACTATGGCTACACCTTC. As protein: CTSSSSREGTNYGYTF.

CDR3 bases: TGTGCCACCAGTGACCTGGGACGGCAAGAGACCCAGTACTTC. Amino acids: CATSDLGRQETQYF. The chain combines TRBV24-1 with TRBJ2-5; D tentatively reads TRBD1 or TRBD2 (5 bases each). In germline, CDR1 is KGHDR, CDR2 SFDVKD. This CDR3 is built from 14 residues. V gave up 4 bases and J gave up 2 bases, with 10 bases separating them.

This chain links TRBV5-1 with TRBJ2-1, with a weak D call TRBD1 (6 bases). Trimming took off 1 base at V and 0 bases at J, with 14 bases between the two ends. CDR3 length: 17 amino acids. Germline CDR1 SGHRS, CDR2 YFSETQ. CDR3 nucleotides: TGCGCCAGCAGCTTGCGGGACACTATAACCTCCTACAATGAGCAGTTCTTC. It translates to CASSLRDTITSYNEQFF.

The V call is TRBV6-1, the J call TRBJ1-2; perhaps TRBD1 as D (5 bases). The germline V gene encodes CDR1 MNHNS and CDR2 SASEGT. The V and J ends lost 5 bases and 3 bases respectively, with 10 bases between them. CDR3 length: 13 residues. In DNA, the CDR3 is TGTGCCAGCAGTCGGGGGAAGGACTATGGCTACACCTTC. The encoded protein is CASSRGKDYGYTF.

As DNA, the CDR3 is TGTGCCAGCAGCCCAGGGGGGACGACAAGCGGGGATACGCAGTATTTT. Its translation: CASSPGGTTSGDTQYF. The V call is TRBV12-3 or TRBV12-4, the J call TRBJ2-3; D possibly corresponds to TRBD1 (7 bases). This CDR3 has 16 amino acids. V was pared by 6 bases and J by 6 bases, with 22 bases between.

This clonotype was counted only a few times. V is TRBV9 and J is TRBJ2-7, with 7 nucleotides matching TRBD2. The DNA end favors TRBJ2-5, so the J call may be wrong. CDR1 and CDR2 from the germline V gene are SGDLS and YYNGEE. This CDR3 is built from 15 residues. The CDR3 here is CASSVSAGVRETQYF. In DNA form, the CDR3 reads TGTGCCAGCAGCGTCAGCGCGGGGGTAAGAGAGACCCAGTACTTC.

The V call is TRBV7-9, the J call TRBJ1-2; D is perhaps TRBD1 (5 bases). This CDR3 spans 17 amino acids. Trimming shortened V by 5 bases and J by 0 bases, and 19 bases separated the two germline ends. Germline CDR1 SEHNR, CDR2 FQNEAQ (reference sequence). The CDR3 sequence: CASSPILWGRANYGYTF. CDR3 DNA sequence: TGTGCCAGCAGCCCCATTCTTTGGGGGAGGGCTAACTATGGCTACACCTTC.

The chain couples TRBV29-1 to TRBJ2-1; D possibly corresponds to TRBD2 (6 bases). Germline lookup yields CDR1 SQVTM and CDR2 ANQGSEA. CDR3 length equals 11 residues. The V and J ends lost 7 bases and 10 bases respectively, with 14 bases between them. The DNA for the CDR3 is TGCAGCGGACGGGGGTCCTACGAGCAGTTCTTC. Translating it yields CSGRGSYEQFF.

V gene TRBV6-6 combines with J gene TRBJ1-1; D ambiguous. Germline V gene data show CDR1 as MNHNY and CDR2 as SVGAGI (reference sequence). CDR3 length: 14 residues. The V and J ends lost 2 bases and 1 base respectively, with 8 bases between them. This CDR3 reads CASSYLRENTEAFF. CDR3 bases: TGTGCCAGCAGTTACCTAAGGGAGAACACTGAAGCTTTCTTT.

The chain couples TRBV20-1 to TRBJ2-7, with D possibly matching TRBD2 (5 bases). The CDR3 runs 15 residues. Germline CDR1 reads DFQATT; CDR2 reads SNEGSKA (reference sequence). Deletions cut 1 base from V and 3 bases from J, with 16 bases between. The CDR3 DNA reads TGCAGTGCTAGAGCGGGAAGCAACAGCTTCTACGAGCAGTACTTC. It specifies CSARAGSNSFYEQYF.

The chain joins TRBV24-1 to TRBJ1-5; no clear D. CDR1 and CDR2 (germline): KGHDR, SFDVKD. CDR3 length: 14 amino acids. The V end lost 6 bases, the J end lost 5 bases, and 13 bases lay between the germline ends. The CDR3 sequence is CATSLRGIDQPQHF. CDR3 bases: TGTGCCACCAGTCTCCGGGGTATAGATCAGCCCCAGCATTTT.

The chain recombines TRBV12-3 or TRBV12-4 with TRBJ2-2, with D unclear. The CDR3 runs 16 residues. With 6 bases removed from V and 2 bases from J, the gap between germline ends came to 16 bases. The CDR3 sequence: CASSPIWTANTGELFF. The CDR3 nucleotides read TGTGCCAGCAGCCCGATCTGGACCGCAAACACCGGGGAGCTGTTTTTT.

This clonotype was detected a few times. The V call is TRBV6-4, the J call TRBJ1-1, with D perhaps TRBD1 (6 bases). Germline loops: CDR1 MRHNA, CDR2 SNTAGT. V shed 6 bases and J shed 1 base, with 9 bases lying between them. The CDR3 consists of 13 residues. This CDR3 is CASRTGWNTEAFF. The DNA for the CDR3 is TGTGCCAGCAGGACAGGCTGGAACACTGAAGCTTTCTTT.

The chain links TRBV6-5 to TRBJ1-5; 8 bases line up with TRBD1. CDR3 length: 16 residues. After removal of 4 bases from V and 4 bases from J, the junction contained 9 bases not matched to a gene. In germline, CDR1 is MNHEY, CDR2 SVGAGI. CDR3 DNA: TGTGCCAGCAGTTCCACAGGGGGATGGGGGAATCAGCCCCAGCATTTT. It translates to CASSSTGGWGNQPQHF.

This clonotype turned up a few times. The chain couples TRBV11-2 to TRBJ2-3, with D maybe TRBD1 (6 bases). The CDR3 consists of 15 residues. V lost 3 bases and J lost 0, with 10 bases in between. Germline values: CDR1 SGHAT, CDR2 FQNNGV. The CDR3 DNA reads as TGTGCCAGCAGCTTCAGGACAGCTAGCACAGATACGCAGTATTTT. Protein: CASSFRTASTDTQYF.

The gene calls are TRBV4-3 and TRBJ1-4; D call uncertain. With 0 bases removed from V and 3 bases from J, the gap between germline ends came to 8 bases. Germline loops: CDR1 LGHNA, CDR2 YSLEER. This CDR3 spans 15 amino acids. The CDR3 sequence: CASSQDIASNEKLFF. In DNA form, the CDR3 reads TGCGCCAGCAGCCAAGACATAGCCTCTAATGAAAAACTGTTTTTT.

In the case of this clonotype: A much larger clonotype is one base distant, so this may be a read error. As the CDR3 is not closed by the conserved phenylalanine or tryptophan, this likely results from a read error. The V and J genes are TRBV30 and TRBJ1-5, with D uncertain. Germline CDR1 reads GTSNPN; CDR2 reads SVGIG (reference sequence). The CDR3 contains 11 residues. The V gene lost 3 bases and the J gene lost 7 bases, with 7 bases spanning the gap. The CDR3, as DNA: TGTGCCTGGAGCCTGGGCCAGCCCCAGCATGTT. It yields the protein CAWSLGQPQHV.

The V gene is TRBV5-1, the J gene TRBJ1-1, with TRBD1 identical over 7 bases. Germline lookup yields CDR1 SGHRS and CDR2 YFSETQ. This CDR3 is built from 14 residues. After removal of 2 bases from V and 4 bases from J, the junction contained 5 bases not matched to a gene. Here the CDR3 reads CASSFGGGRTEAFF. CDR3 nucleotides: TGCGCCAGCAGCTTCGGAGGGGGCCGCACTGAAGCTTTCTTT.

The chain employs TRBV2 and TRBJ1-5, with TRBD1 as a possible D gene (5 bases). V lost 2 bases, J lost 1 base, and 9 bases lay in between. Germline CDR1 is SNHLY and CDR2 is FYNNEI. This CDR3 spans 15 amino acids. CDR3 amino acids: CASSEQGMSNQPQHF. In DNA form, the CDR3 reads TGTGCCAGCAGTGAACAGGGTATGAGCAATCAGCCCCAGCATTTT.

This clonotype was detected only a few times. The rearrangement uses TRBV7-2 and TRBJ2-1; D remains unclear. The CDR3 spans 11 residues. The germline gives CDR1 SGHTA, CDR2 FQGNSA. Trimming took 8 bases from V and 2 from J, leaving 4 bases between them. CDR3 bases: TGTGCCAGCGTGACCTACAATGAGCAGTTCTTC. Translating it yields CASVTYNEQFF.

This clonotype was counted between two and nine times. J is TRBJ2-5 and V is TRBV29-1; a weak D match, TRBD1 (6 bases). There are 13 residues in the CDR3. V was pared by 1 base and J by 6 bases, with 12 bases between. Germline assignment: CDR1 SQVTM and CDR2 ANQGSEA. CDR3 DNA: TGCAGCGTTGAAGTCACAGGGATTAAGACCCAGTACTTC. Amino acids: CSVEVTGIKTQYF.

This clonotype was seen a single time. V usage is TRBV24-1 and J usage is TRBJ1-2; D is unresolved. CDR3 length equals 14 residues. Trimming took off 0 bases at V and 8 bases at J, with 12 bases between the two ends. Germline V lookup: CDR1 KGHDR, CDR2 SFDVKD. This CDR3 reads CATSDLQGWEGYTF. As DNA, the CDR3 is TGTGCCACCAGTGATTTGCAAGGCTGGGAGGGCTACACCTTC.

The V and J genes are TRBV10-3 and TRBJ2-5; 11 nucleotides match TRBD2. The CDR3 totals 16 residues. After removal of 5 bases from V and 11 bases from J, the junction contained 16 bases not matched to a gene. Germline V gene sequence: CDR1 ENHRY, CDR2 SYGVKD. Here the CDR3 reads CAISPVAGGPNNEQYF. The CDR3 coding sequence is TGTGCCATCAGTCCCGTAGCGGGGGGGCCGAACAATGAGCAGTACTTC.

This clonotype was counted a single time. The V call is TRBV4-1, the J call TRBJ1-4, with unresolved D. The ends were cut back, 4 bases at V and 12 bases at J, with 12 bases in the middle. The CDR3 length is 12 residues. The germline gives CDR1 MGHRA, CDR2 YSYEKL. The CDR3, as DNA: TGCGCCAGCAGCCCAGATGGGGAGGAACTGTTTTTT. It is translated as CASSPDGEELFF.

This clonotype was observed a few times. This rearrangement joins TRBV28 to TRBJ2-4, with TRBD2 matching over 11 bases. The J call may not be correct, given that the DNA end is closer to TRBJ2-7. The CDR3 sequence is 14 residues long. CDR1 MDHEN and CDR2 SYDVKM come from the germline V gene. The CDR3 nucleotides read TGTGCCAGCAGTTTGACTAGCGGGGCGGTCGAGCAGTACTTC. The encoded protein is CASSLTSGAVEQYF.

V is TRBV20-1 and J is TRBJ2-5, with 8 bases matching TRBD2. J was trimmed by 4 bases and V by 1 base; bases with no gene match: 11. This CDR3 has 16 amino acids. CDR1 is DFQATT, CDR2 SNEGSKA, per germline (reference sequence). CDR3 amino acids: CSARGGAGAIAETQYF. The CDR3 DNA reads TGCAGTGCTAGAGGGGGAGCGGGGGCGATCGCAGAGACCCAGTACTTC.